These T cell receptor beta chains were read from a single sample in a study of tumor and adjacent non-tumor tissue in lung cancer. TCRdb itself ran the multiplex PCR reads through MiXCR, one entry per CDR3 protein. In the table there are 75,000 to 80,000 distinct CDR3 sequences, 76% of which are singletons. Sequenced input: distant non-tumor lung tissue. The receptors were sampled from a man aged 65 to 79 with non-small cell lung cancer. Both conserved end residues are part of each CDR3. Fields, in order: clone size, D gene, V gene, J gene, CDR3 DNA, CDR3 protein. D genes are given only for firm matches. Size tells how often a clone was seen (once, few, many) or the class of an expanded clone, and some rows leave it out.

size: NA
D: NA
V: TRBV28
J: TRBJ1-1
DNA: TGTGCCAGCAGCTCTGACGGACGAATGAACAGAGAAGCTTTCTTT
CDR3: CASSSDGRMNREAFF

size: many
D: TRBD1
V: TRBV29-1
J: TRBJ1-2
DNA: TGCAGCGTCGTCCCGGGACAGGGAACGAGAGTCTATGGCTACACCTTC
CDR3: CSVVPGQGTRVYGYTF

size: many
D: TRBD2
V: TRBV28
J: TRBJ2-1
DNA: TGTGCCAGCATCGGCAGGATCGGGACTAGCGGGGTCCAGGGTGAGCAGTTCTTC
CDR3: CASIGRIGTSGVQGEQFF

size: NA
D: TRBD1
V: TRBV6-4
J: TRBJ1-2
DNA: TGTGCCAACAGTAACACCACCGGGACAGGCTTTTTGACCTTC
CDR3: CANSNTTGTGFLTF

size: many
D: NA
V: TRBV28
J: TRBJ1-1
DNA: TGTGCCAGCAGTTTTGGGGGCAAGGAAGCTTTCTTT
CDR3: CASSFGGKEAFF

size: NA
D: NA
V: TRBV11-3
J: TRBJ2-1
DNA: TGTGCCAGCAGCTTGGCATCCAGGACGGCCTACAATGAGCAGTTCTTC
CDR3: CASSLASRTAYNEQFF

size: NA
D: NA
V: TRBV7-9
J: TRBJ2-5
DNA: TGTGCCAGCAGTCCGCGGCGGAGCCAAGAGACCCAGCACTTC
CDR3: CASSPRRSQETQHF

size: NA
D: TRBD2
V: TRBV28
J: TRBJ2-5
DNA: TGTGCCAGCAGCCGGAGGGTGGGAGGGGTAGAGACCAAATACTTC
CDR3: CASSRRVGGVETKYF

size: many
D: TRBD1
V: TRBV5-4
J: TRBJ1-1
DNA: TGTGCCAGCAGCCTTGACAGGGCAAGCACTGAAGCTTTCTTT
CDR3: CASSLDRASTEAFF

size: NA
D: TRBD2
V: TRBV29-1
J: TRBJ2-1
DNA: TGCAGCGTTGCCGGGACTAACGGGAGCAATGAGCAGCTCTTC
CDR3: CSVAGTNGSNEQLF

size: NA
D: NA
V: TRBV11-3
J: TRBJ2-7
DNA: TGTGCCGGCGGAATAGCGGAAGTGGACGAGCAGTACTTC
CDR3: CAGGIAEVDEQYF